This T cell receptor beta chain originates from a study of blood T cell repertoires in COVID-19. Across the whole study: From the United States, Italy and Spain came samples of acute and convalescent COVID-19. In each case, the material was cDNA or gDNA derived from T cells, B-cell-depleted T cells, or PBMCs.

Source study methods: Using reference gene primer amplification, nucleated cell counts were estimated. Sequencing was performed with immunoSEQ multiplex PCR; in TCRdb, only in-frame clones are kept and a portion is missing. The V and J calls and clone size were taken over from that table, and D and trimming were inferred from the DNA. The table records around 40,000 clones, about 85% of them present only once. Trimming cost V 2 bases and J 7 bases; bases outside gene matches: 11. The CDR3 has 17 amino acids. Germline V gene data show CDR1 as LNHDA and CDR2 as SQIVND (reference sequence). Sequenced material: peripheral blood. V is TRBV19 and J is TRBJ2-2; 9 positions match TRBD2. This TCR was recovered from a human donor in a cohort sampled during active COVID-19. The CDR3 is CASSITGLAFVSGELFF. The CDR3 nucleotides are TGTGCCAGTAGTATAACGGGACTAGCTTTTGTTAGCGGGGAGCTGTTTTTT. Variable domain in full (rest from reference TRBV19 and TRBJ2-2): DGGITQSPKYLFRKEGQNVTLSCEQNLNHDAMYWYRQDPGQGLRLIYYSQIVNDFQKGDIAEGYSVSREKKESFPLTVTSAQKNPTAFYLCASSITGLAFVSGELFFGEGSRLTVL.